The 24 T cell receptor beta chains below were found in one sample sequenced in a study of glioma-infiltrating T cells after dendritic cell vaccination. Documented time point: after dendritic cell vaccination, including at tumor progression/relapse. The data were produced by immunoSEQ multiplex PCR, yet TCRdb's version contains in-frame clones alone and is incomplete. The table lists about 65,000 clones, about 89% of them singletons, with 11% in the top ten. The sample here was blood, taken after dendritic cell vaccination. These receptors all stem from a human donor with glioblastoma.

This rearrangement joins TRBV9 to TRBJ2-3; possibly TRBD1 for D (5 bases). The CDR3 contains 15 residues. Deletions cut 0 bases from V and 5 bases from J, with 13 bases between. Germline CDR1 is SGDLS and CDR2 is YYNGEE. CDR3 nucleotide sequence: TGTGCCAGCAGCGTAGGAGCCAGGGATCGAGATACGCAGTATTTT. Its translation is CASSVGARDRDTQYF. The full variable domain, with the rest looked up from reference TRBV9 and TRBJ2-3, is DSGVTQTPKHLITATGQRVTLRCSPRSGDLSVYWYQQSLDQGLQFLIQYYNGEERAKGNILERFSAQQFPDLHSELNLSSLELGDSALYFCASSVGARDRDTQYFGPGTRLTVL.

The rearrangement links TRBV7-8 to TRBJ2-2; perhaps TRBD1 as D (6 bases). V lost 3 bases and J lost 4, with 21 bases in between. The CDR3 extends over 18 amino acids. Per germline, CDR1 SGHVS and CDR2 FQNEAQ. CDR3 protein: CASSFVRTESFITGELFF. The CDR3 nucleotides read TGTGCCAGCAGCTTCGTTCGGACAGAGTCTTTCATCACCGGGGAGCTGTTTTTT.

V usage is TRBV7-9 and J usage is TRBJ2-1, with 9 bases lining up with TRBD2. V trimming: 2 bases; J trimming: 10 bases; junction bases outside the gene matches: 21. This CDR3 contains 19 residues. CDR1 and CDR2 from the germline V gene are SEHNR and FQNEAQ (reference sequence). Here the CDR3 reads CASSLIRGGRLLAGREQFF. For the CDR3, the DNA is TGTGCCAGCAGCTTAATTCGGGGGGGACGCCTTCTAGCGGGACGCGAGCAGTTCTTC. Based on the CDR3 plus reference TRBV7-9 and TRBJ2-1, the full variable domain is DTGVSQNPRHKITKRGQNVTFRCDPISEHNRLYWYRQTLGQGPEFLTYFQNEAQLEKSRLLSDRFSAERPKGSFSTLEIQRTEQGDSAMYLCASSLIRGGRLLAGREQFFGPGTRLTVL.

This clone was counted only a few times. The rearrangement links TRBV6-1 to TRBJ2-7; weak D call: TRBD1 (6 bases). V lost 1 base and J 2 bases, leaving 12 bases between the germline ends. Germline V gene data show CDR1 as MNHNS and CDR2 as SASEGT. The CDR3 consists of 15 residues. This CDR3 is CASSEVIQGTYEQYF. The CDR3 DNA reads TGTGCCAGCAGTGAAGTCATACAGGGAACCTACGAGCAGTACTTC.

This clone was counted a few times. The J gene is TRBJ1-3, the V gene TRBV30, with 7 bases lining up with TRBD1. Germline V lookup: CDR1 GTSNPN, CDR2 SVGIG (reference sequence). The CDR3 runs 14 residues. J gave up 0 bases and V 3 bases, and 2 bases lay outside the gene matches. The CDR3 region is CAWSGTASGNTIYF. The CDR3 bases are TGTGCCTGGAGCGGGACAGCCTCTGGAAACACCATATATTTT.

The V gene is TRBV10-1, the J gene TRBJ1-1; 10 bases line up with TRBD1. CDR1 WNHNN and CDR2 SYGVQD come from the germline V gene (reference sequence). The CDR3 extends over 14 amino acids. J gave up 2 bases and V 6 bases, and 3 bases lay outside the gene matches. CDR3 residues: CASSPTGGNTEAFF. CDR3 sequence (DNA): TGCGCCAGCAGCCCGACAGGGGGCAACACTGAAGCTTTCTTT.

This clone has only a few counts. The genes are TRBV6-5 and TRBJ1-1, with a weak D call TRBD1 (5 bases). The CDR3 spans 12 residues. Trimming removed 0 bases at V and 7 bases at J, with 6 bases between. CDR1 is MNHEY, CDR2 SVGAGI, per germline. This chain's CDR3 is CASSYSGREAFF. In DNA form, the CDR3 reads TGTGCCAGCAGTTACTCGGGGCGTGAAGCTTTCTTT.

The chain combines TRBV19 with TRBJ2-1; the match to TRBD1 covers 9 bases. The ends lost 5 bases at V and 4 bases at J; junction bases unmatched: 9. From germline, CDR1 is LNHDA and CDR2 SQIVND (reference sequence). The CDR3 runs to 16 residues. In DNA, the CDR3 is TGTGCCAGTAGTCAATTCGGGACAGGGTCGTACAATGAGCAGTTCTTC. As protein: CASSQFGTGSYNEQFF.

The chain is built from TRBV5-1 and TRBJ2-3; 7 bases agree with TRBD1. The J segment lost 2 bases and the V segment lost 4 bases, leaving 10 bases of the junction unmatched. Germline loops: CDR1 SGHRS, CDR2 YFSETQ. The CDR3 has 16 amino acids. The CDR3 here is CASSGGQPLLTDTQYF. In nucleotides, the CDR3 is TGCGCCAGCAGCGGGGGACAGCCACTACTCACAGATACGCAGTATTTT.

The chain links TRBV6-1 to TRBJ1-2; 12 bases align to TRBD1. With V trimmed by 4 bases and J by 4 bases, 10 bases remained unmatched. Germline V gene lookup returns CDR1 MNHNS and CDR2 SASEGT. The length of the CDR3 is 17 residues. CDR3 nucleotides: TGTGCCAGCAGTGGAACCGGGACAGGGGGCGCGAGCTATGGCTACACCTTC. It codes for CASSGTGTGGASYGYTF.

J is TRBJ1-2 and V is TRBV7-9, with D perhaps matching TRBD1 (5 bases). The CDR3 spans 14 residues. Per the germline V gene, CDR1 is SEHNR and CDR2 is FQNEAQ (reference sequence). V lost 1 base and J 5 bases, leaving 11 bases between the germline ends. Here the CDR3 reads CASSLGTNWYGYTF. Written as DNA, the CDR3 is TGTGCCAGCAGCTTAGGGACAAATTGGTATGGCTACACCTTC.

The chain recombines TRBV15 with TRBJ2-5; a possible D gene is TRBD1 (6 bases). There are 16 residues in the CDR3. In germline, CDR1 is LNHNV, CDR2 YYDKDF (reference sequence). V was cut by 0 bases and J by 2 bases, with 13 bases left in between. As DNA, the CDR3 is TGTGCCACCAGCAGAGATGGTACAGGGCGACAAGAGACCCAGTACTTC. This codes for CATSRDGTGRQETQYF. Combining the CDR3 with reference TRBV15 and TRBJ2-5 gives the whole variable domain DAMVIQNPRYQVTQFGKPVTLSCSQTLNHNVMYWYQQKSSQAPKLLFHYYDKDFNNEADTPDNFQSRRPNTSFCFLDIRSPGLGDTAMYLCATSRDGTGRQETQYFGPGTRLLVL.

Only one count was recorded for this clone. The chain's CDR3 is CASSIVGRTGELFF. DNA of the CDR3: TGTGCCAGTAGTATAGTTGGCAGAACAGGGGAGCTGTTTTTT. The V and J genes are TRBV19 and TRBJ2-2; D unresolved. V shed 1 base and J shed 8 bases, with 11 bases lying between them. This CDR3 has 14 amino acids. Germline CDR1 and CDR2: LNHDA and SQIVND (reference sequence). Together with reference TRBV19 and TRBJ2-2, the CDR3 gives the full variable domain: DGGITQSPKYLFRKEGQNVTLSCEQNLNHDAMYWYRQDPGQGLRLIYYSQIVNDFQKGDIAEGYSVSREKKESFPLTVTSAQKNPTAFYLCASSIVGRTGELFFGEGSRLTVL.

The chain recombines TRBV6-4 with TRBJ2-7; 11 bases map to TRBD1. This CDR3 is 14 amino acids long. CDR1 MRHNA and CDR2 SNTAGT come from the germline V gene. V lost 3 bases to trimming and J lost 4 bases; unmatched junction nucleotides: 2. The CDR3: CASSEGQGEYEQYF. DNA for the CDR3: TGTGCCAGCAGTGAGGGACAGGGGGAATACGAGCAGTACTTC.

This clone was picked up one time. The genes are TRBV5-5 and TRBJ1-1; weak D call: TRBD1 (5 bases). Trimming shortened V by 6 bases and J by 0 bases, and 15 bases separated the two germline ends. Germline CDR1 reads SGHKS; CDR2 reads YYEKEE (reference sequence). CDR3 size: 15 residues. CDR3 protein: CASNGAGSLNTEAFF. The CDR3 nucleotides read TGTGCCAGCAACGGGGCGGGGTCTCTGAACACTGAAGCTTTCTTT.

V gene TRBV7-8 combines with J gene TRBJ2-7, with 8 bases lining up with TRBD2. The CDR3 is 14 amino acids. After removal of 5 bases from V and 3 bases from J, the junction contained 6 bases not matched to a gene. In germline, CDR1 is SGHVS, CDR2 FQNEAQ. CDR3 loop: CASSKRGKVYEQYF. Here the CDR3 DNA reads TGTGCCAGCAGCAAGCGGGGGAAGGTCTACGAGCAGTACTTC.

The V gene is TRBV7-9, the J gene TRBJ1-4; D is possibly TRBD1 (5 bases). V was shortened by 3 bases and J by 8 bases, with 16 bases between the two germline ends. Germline CDR1 reads SEHNR; CDR2 reads FQNEAQ (reference sequence). The CDR3 is made up of 15 amino acids. CDR3 loop: CASSFSLGKGEKLFF. The DNA for the CDR3 is TGTGCCAGCAGCTTTAGTCTCGGAAAGGGGGAAAAACTGTTTTTT. Supplemented by reference TRBV7-9 and TRBJ1-4, the full variable domain reads DTGVSQNPRHKITKRGQNVTFRCDPISEHNRLYWYRQTLGQGPEFLTYFQNEAQLEKSRLLSDRFSAERPKGSFSTLEIQRTEQGDSAMYLCASSFSLGKGEKLFFGSGTQLSVL.

The J gene is TRBJ2-3, the V gene TRBV11-2; TRBD2 matches 8 bases. The V gene's germline CDR1 is SGHAT and CDR2 FQNNGV. The CDR3 runs to 15 residues. V was clipped by 1 base and J by 7 bases; unmatched bases: 7. For the CDR3, the DNA is TGTGCCAGCAGCTTAGTTGCGGGAGGACCCAATACGCAGTATTTT. Encoded protein: CASSLVAGGPNTQYF. Based on the CDR3 plus reference TRBV11-2 and TRBJ2-3, the full variable domain is EAGVAQSPRYKIIEKRQSVAFWCNPISGHATLYWYQQILGQGPKLLIQFQNNGVVDDSQLPKDRFSAERLKGVDSTLKIQPAKLEDSAVYLCASSLVAGGPNTQYFGPGTRLTVL.

Remarks on this clone: The CDR3 end shows no conserved phenylalanine or tryptophan, and so a read error is likely. The chain is built from TRBV19 and TRBJ1-2; 12 nucleotides align to TRBD1. Germline CDR1 reads LNHDA; CDR2 reads SQIVND (reference sequence). Losses at the gene ends were 7 bases for V and 4 bases for J; bases not matched to a gene: 4. CDR3 size: 14 residues. This CDR3 reads CASTRDRGLYGYTL. The DNA for the CDR3 is TGTGCCAGTACCCGGGACAGGGGGCTCTATGGCTACACCCTC.

The chain couples TRBV7-2 to TRBJ1-3; D gene ambiguous. The CDR3 consists of 16 residues. The germline V and J ends were trimmed by 1 base and 0 bases, with 10 bases remaining between them. CDR1 and CDR2 from the germline V gene are SGHTA and FQGNSA. In DNA, the CDR3 is TGTGCCAGCAGCTTAGGATCAGGTTTCTCTGGAAACACCATATATTTT. It translates to CASSLGSGFSGNTIYF.

This clone was observed a few times. The same CDR3 also results from other DNA sequences found in this sample. CDR3 protein: CASSIGPGKYNSPLHF. The CDR3 nucleotides read TGTGCCAGTAGTATCGGACCGGGAAAATATAATTCACCCCTCCACTTT. The chain uses TRBV19 and TRBJ1-6, with unresolved D. CDR3 length: 16 amino acids. In germline, CDR1 is LNHDA, CDR2 SQIVND (reference sequence). V was cut by 3 bases and J by 4 bases, with 13 bases left in between.

The rearrangement joins TRBV7-8 to TRBJ2-5; possibly TRBD2 for D (5 bases). The germline V gene has CDR1 SGHVS and CDR2 FQNEAQ. Deletions cut 5 bases from V and 1 base from J, with 11 bases between. This CDR3 comprises 14 residues. As DNA, the CDR3 is TGTGCCAGCAGCCCCGAGAGGGCCCAAGAGACCCAGTACTTC. Amino acids: CASSPERAQETQYF.

The chain employs TRBV7-6 and TRBJ2-3, with D perhaps TRBD2 (6 bases). The germline V and J ends were trimmed by 6 bases and 2 bases, with 15 bases remaining between them. Germline V gene sequence: CDR1 SGHVS, CDR2 FNYEAQ. The CDR3 sequence is 15 residues long. The CDR3 nucleotides are TGTGCCAGCAGTAGCGGTTTCCTGCCCACAGATACGCAGTATTTT. Translating gives CASSSGFLPTDTQYF.

The chain combines TRBV14 with TRBJ2-1; a possible D gene is TRBD1 (6 bases). The CDR3 has 12 residues. V was clipped by 6 bases and J by 8 bases, with 11 bases between them. The germline CDR1 and CDR2 sequences are SGHDN and FVKESK. CDR3 region: CASRHRAHEQFF. The CDR3 DNA follows: TGTGCCAGCAGGCACAGGGCCCATGAGCAGTTCTTC.